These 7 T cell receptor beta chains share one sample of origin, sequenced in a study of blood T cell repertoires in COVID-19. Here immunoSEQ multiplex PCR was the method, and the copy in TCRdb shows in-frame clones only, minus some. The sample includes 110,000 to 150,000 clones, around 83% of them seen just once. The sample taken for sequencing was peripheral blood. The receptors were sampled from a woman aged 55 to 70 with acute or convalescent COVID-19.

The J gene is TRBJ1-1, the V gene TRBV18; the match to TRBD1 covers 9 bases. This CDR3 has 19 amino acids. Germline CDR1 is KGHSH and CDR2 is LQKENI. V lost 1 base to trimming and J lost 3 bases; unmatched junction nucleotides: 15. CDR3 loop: CASSPRRPGQGIGYTEAFF. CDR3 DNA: TGTGCCAGCTCACCACGACGCCCGGGACAGGGAATCGGGTACACTGAAGCTTTCTTT.

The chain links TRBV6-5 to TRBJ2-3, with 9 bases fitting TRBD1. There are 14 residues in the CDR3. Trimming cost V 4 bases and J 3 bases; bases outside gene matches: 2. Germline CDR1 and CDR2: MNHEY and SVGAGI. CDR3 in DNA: TGTGCCAGCAGTTTTGACAGGGGGACAGATACGCAGTATTTT. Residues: CASSFDRGTDTQYF.

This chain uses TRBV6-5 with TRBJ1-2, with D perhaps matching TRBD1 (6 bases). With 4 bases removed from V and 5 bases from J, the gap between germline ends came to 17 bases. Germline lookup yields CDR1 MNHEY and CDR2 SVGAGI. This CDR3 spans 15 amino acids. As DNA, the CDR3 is TGTGCCAGCAGTTCGTCCACAGGGAGATGGTATGGCTACACCTTC. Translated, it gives CASSSSTGRWYGYTF.

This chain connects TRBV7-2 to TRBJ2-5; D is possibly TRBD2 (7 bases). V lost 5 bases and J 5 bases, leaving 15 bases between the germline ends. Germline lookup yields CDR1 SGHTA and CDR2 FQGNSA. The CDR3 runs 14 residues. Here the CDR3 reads CASSERGARETQYF. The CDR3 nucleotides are TGTGCCAGCAGCGAACGGGGGGCCCGGGAGACCCAGTACTTC.

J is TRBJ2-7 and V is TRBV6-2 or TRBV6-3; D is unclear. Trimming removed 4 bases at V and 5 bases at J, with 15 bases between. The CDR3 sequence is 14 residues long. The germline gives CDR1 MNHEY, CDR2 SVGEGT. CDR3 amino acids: CASSSSGLGHEQYF. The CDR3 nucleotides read TGTGCCAGCAGTTCTTCAGGCTTAGGCCACGAGCAGTACTTC.

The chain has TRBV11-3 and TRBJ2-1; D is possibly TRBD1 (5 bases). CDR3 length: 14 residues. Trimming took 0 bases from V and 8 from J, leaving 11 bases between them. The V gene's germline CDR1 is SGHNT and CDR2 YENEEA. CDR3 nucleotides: TGTGCCAGCAGCTTAGACCCCGCCAGGGATGAGCAGTTCTTC. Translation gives CASSLDPARDEQFF.

CDR3 bases: TGTGCCAGCAGCTTGGGCGGGGGGTCCAGACGATCCTACGAGCAGTACTTC. Its translation: CASSLGGGSRRSYEQYF. The chain joins TRBV11-3 to TRBJ2-7; 8 bases are a match to TRBD2. The CDR3 is made up of 17 amino acids. In germline, CDR1 is SGHNT, CDR2 YENEEA. The V segment lost 3 bases and the J segment 1 base; nucleotides outside the gene matches: 11.